Shown below are 31 T cell receptor beta chains from a single sample sequenced in a study of HIV-infected patients and healthy controls. Reverse transcription used approximately 500 ng RNA and constant-region primers for alpha and beta. Separate chain-specific third strand synthesis with multiplexing indices produced the alpha and beta libraries. Each CDR3 protein gets one entry after TCRdb re-called the 5' RACE reads with MiXCR. This sample has over 15,000 distinct CDR3 sequences; 4.5% to 5.5% occur once, and the top ten carry about 2%. The repertoire came from unfractionated whole blood and reflected all unsorted peripheral T cells. Sequencing used blood. Every receptor here comes from an adult in good health.

In its sample, this clonotype ranks as medium-sized. This chain connects TRBV1 to TRBJ1-5; TRBD1 was called by the table and not checked on the DNA. TRBV1 is shown as a pseudogene. The CDR3 contains 15 residues. DNA of the CDR3: TGCACCAGCAGCCAAGATGAAGGGACCGAGCTCCCCCAGCATTTT. Residues: CTSSQDEGTELPQHF.

This clonotype was seen repeatedly, ten times or more. The CDR3 DNA follows: TGTGCCAGCAGCTCGGGACGGCGAATAATACCGCATACGCAGTATTTT. Translation: CASSSGRRIIPHTQYF. The chain recombines TRBV7-9 with TRBJ2-3; D possibly uses TRBD1 or TRBD2 (5 bases each). The germline V gene has CDR1 SEHNR and CDR2 FQNEAQ (reference sequence). The CDR3 covers 16 residues. V was trimmed by 4 bases and J by 7 bases, leaving 21 bases between them.

The table lists this clonotype with many counts. The chain recombines TRBV7-6 with TRBJ2-3, with TRBD2 matching 14 bases. The CDR3 has 16 amino acids. V shed 5 bases and J 5 bases; nucleotides not matched to a gene: 6. CDR1 and CDR2 (germline): SGHVS, FNYEAQ. CDR3 sequence: CASSIGLAGGQDTQYF. In nucleotides, the CDR3 is TGTGCCAGCAGCATCGGACTAGCGGGGGGCCAAGATACGCAGTATTTT.

The rearrangement links TRBV19 to TRBJ2-7, with D tentatively TRBD2 (5 bases). The V gene's germline CDR1 is LNHDA and CDR2 SQIVND (reference sequence). The length of the CDR3 is 15 residues. Trimming took 3 bases from V and 0 from J, leaving 12 bases between them. This CDR3 is CASSMSLASSYEQYF. The CDR3 DNA follows: TGTGCCAGTAGTATGTCCTTAGCGAGCTCCTACGAGCAGTACTTC.

A few counts support this clonotype. The chain carries TRBV20-1 and TRBJ2-3; D remains unclear. In germline, CDR1 is DFQATT, CDR2 SNEGSKA (reference sequence). The CDR3 is 14 residues long. Trimming removed 3 bases at V and 2 bases at J, with 12 bases between. This chain's CDR3 is CSASKLQYTDTQYF. CDR3 DNA sequence: TGCAGTGCTAGTAAGCTCCAGTACACAGATACGCAGTATTTT.

This clonotype appeared many times. The V gene is TRBV10-3, the J gene TRBJ1-5, with TRBD1 matching 8 bases. The V segment lost 2 bases and the J segment 1 base; nucleotides outside the gene matches: 13. Looked up from germline, CDR1 is ENHRY and CDR2 is SYGVKD. CDR3 length equals 19 residues. For the CDR3, the DNA is TGTGCCATCAGTGAGACCCTGGGCGGGACAGGCCTGAGCAATCAGCCCCAGCATTTT. It encodes CAISETLGGTGLSNQPQHF.

This clonotype appeared a few times. The rearrangement uses TRBV27 and TRBJ2-7; possibly TRBD1 for D (6 bases). This CDR3 comprises 14 residues. In germline, CDR1 is MNHEY, CDR2 SMNVEV (reference sequence). V lost 5 bases and J 5 bases, leaving 16 bases between the germline ends. CDR3 sequence reads: CASSITGTSHEQYF. The CDR3 DNA reads as TGTGCCAGCAGTATAACCGGGACAAGCCACGAGCAGTACTTC.

This clonotype was recorded many times. The rearrangement links TRBV20-1 to TRBJ2-7; D is ambiguous. This CDR3 spans 12 amino acids. CDR1 and CDR2 from the germline V gene are DFQATT and SNEGSKA (reference sequence). Deletions cut 4 bases from V and 0 bases from J, with 7 bases between. The CDR3 protein is CSATTSSYEQYF. The CDR3 coding sequence is TGCAGTGCTACCACTTCCTCCTACGAGCAGTACTTC.

This clonotype came up a few times. The rearrangement joins TRBV27 to TRBJ1-5; D is uncertain. CDR3 length: 13 residues. Trimming removed 4 bases at V and 3 bases at J, with 7 bases between. Germline V gene sequence: CDR1 MNHEY, CDR2 SMNVEV (reference sequence). CDR3 nucleotide sequence: TGTGCCAGCAGTTCTCAGCCCAATCAGCCCCAGCATTTT. Protein: CASSSQPNQPQHF.

This clonotype appeared a few times. The chain has TRBV29-1 and TRBJ1-1; D uncertain. The CDR3 covers 13 residues. V shed 4 bases and J shed 2 bases, with 11 bases lying between them. CDR1 and CDR2 (germline): SQVTM, ANQGSEA. CDR3 residues: CSVASDTNTEAFF. Here the CDR3 DNA reads TGCAGCGTTGCGTCTGACACTAACACTGAAGCTTTCTTT.

This clonotype was seen ten or more times. The J gene is TRBJ2-1, the V gene TRBV19, with 7 bases matching TRBD2. This CDR3 comprises 15 residues. The J segment lost 5 bases and the V segment lost 1 base, leaving 5 bases of the junction unmatched. Germline loops: CDR1 LNHDA, CDR2 SQIVND (reference sequence). In DNA, the CDR3 is TGTGCCAGTAGTATAGTTCAGCGGGGAAACAATGAGCAGTTCTTC. It yields the protein CASSIVQRGNNEQFF.

This clonotype was counted at least ten times. This chain connects TRBV9 to TRBJ2-3; 7 bases are shared with TRBD2. Germline CDR1 and CDR2: SGDLS and YYNGEE. This CDR3 spans 15 amino acids. With 1 base clipped from V and 8 bases from J, the junction kept 10 bases outside the gene matches. CDR3 sequence reads: CASSVIGRGEATQYF. The CDR3 coding sequence is TGTGCCAGCAGCGTAATTGGCCGGGGGGAAGCTACGCAGTATTTT.

This clonotype was seen a single time. The chain links TRBV20-1 to TRBJ2-5; 8 bases align to TRBD1. The CDR3 extends over 14 amino acids. Germline trimming cut 5 bases from V and 5 bases from J; bases unmatched to any gene: 10. CDR1 is DFQATT, CDR2 SNEGSKA, per germline (reference sequence). CDR3: CSAPDRVPRETQYF. CDR3 bases: TGCAGTGCTCCGGACAGGGTTCCTCGGGAGACCCAGTACTTC.

This clonotype has only a few counts. This sequence joins TRBV11-2 and TRBJ1-5, with D maybe TRBD1 (6 bases). The V and J ends lost 0 bases and 3 bases respectively, with 18 bases between them. The CDR3 length is 18 residues. Germline CDR1 is SGHAT and CDR2 is FQNNGV. Here the CDR3 DNA reads TGTGCCAGCAGCTTAGATCCCCGGCTTCCAGGGGTCAATCAGCCCCAGCATTTT. This codes for CASSLDPRLPGVNQPQHF.

This clonotype was counted many times. CDR3 sequence reads: CASSQVGPYNEQFF. CDR3 nucleotides: TGCGCCAGCAGCCAAGTCGGGCCGTACAATGAGCAGTTCTTC. The gene calls are TRBV4-3 and TRBJ2-1; D remains unclear. V was cut by 1 base and J by 4 bases, with 8 bases left in between. The CDR3 totals 14 residues. Germline-derived CDR1 and CDR2 are LGHNA and YSLEER.

This clonotype was picked up many times. The rearrangement joins TRBV6-5 to TRBJ2-3; D call uncertain. The CDR3 spans 12 residues. Trimming shortened V by 5 bases and J by 3 bases, and 6 bases separated the two germline ends. Germline assignment: CDR1 MNHEY and CDR2 SVGAGI. DNA for the CDR3: TGTGCCAGCAGTACCCGGACAGATACGCAGTATTTT. Amino acid sequence: CASSTRTDTQYF.

This clonotype is labeled as medium-sized. This sequence joins TRBV29-1 and TRBJ1-2; D possibly corresponds to TRBD1 (5 bases). CDR1 and CDR2 (germline): SQVTM, ANQGSEA. The length of the CDR3 is 16 residues. Trimming removed 3 bases from V and 7 bases from J, with 24 bases in between. In DNA, the CDR3 is TGCAGCGTTGACGGGACGGGGAATGTAAGGACTTCTGGCTACACCTTC. Translating gives CSVDGTGNVRTSGYTF.

This clonotype was seen many times. This rearrangement joins TRBV6-1 to TRBJ2-7; D is unresolved. CDR1 is MNHNS, CDR2 SASEGT, per germline. V was shortened by 1 base and J by 2 bases, with 12 bases between the two germline ends. The CDR3 contains 15 residues. The CDR3 region is CASSEGEVEAYEQYF. DNA of the CDR3: TGTGCCAGCAGTGAAGGCGAAGTCGAAGCCTACGAGCAGTACTTC.

This clonotype was detected ten times or more. The genes are TRBV18 and TRBJ2-5; D is ambiguous. Per the germline V gene, CDR1 is KGHSH and CDR2 is LQKENI. This CDR3 has 11 amino acids. V lost 5 bases to trimming and J lost 2 bases, with 3 bases between them. CDR3 in amino acids: CASSVQETQYF. The CDR3 nucleotides read TGTGCCAGCTCAGTACAAGAGACCCAGTACTTC.

At least ten counts were recorded for this clonotype. The chain combines TRBV6-5 with TRBJ2-7; the D gene could be TRBD1 or TRBD2 (5 bases each). Germline values: CDR1 MNHEY, CDR2 SVGAGI. V was pared by 5 bases and J by 0 bases, with 11 bases between. CDR3 length: 14 residues. CDR3 DNA sequence: TGTGCCAGCAGTCGGGACGATATCTCCTACGAGCAGTACTTC. Amino acids: CASSRDDISYEQYF.

This clonotype was seen at least ten times. The rearrangement links TRBV11-2 to TRBJ1-4, with a possible D match to TRBD1 (5 bases). Germline V gene lookup returns CDR1 SGHAT and CDR2 FQNNGV. The germline V and J ends were trimmed by 4 bases and 4 bases, with 19 bases remaining between them. This CDR3 comprises 17 residues. The CDR3 sequence is CASSSKPPDRVNEKLFF. CDR3 nucleotides: TGTGCCAGCAGCTCCAAGCCGCCCGACAGAGTTAATGAAAAACTGTTTTTT.

This clonotype came up many times. The chain links TRBV20-1 to TRBJ2-7, with 9 nucleotides matching TRBD1. J gave up 2 bases and V 3 bases, and 5 bases lay outside the gene matches. The CDR3 has 14 amino acids. The germline gives CDR1 DFQATT, CDR2 SNEGSKA (reference sequence). In DNA form, the CDR3 reads TGCAGTGCTAGCCACACAGGGGGCCCCTACGAGCAGTACTTC. This codes for CSASHTGGPYEQYF.

The genes are TRBV4-2 and TRBJ2-3; D not resolved. CDR1 and CDR2 (germline): LGHNA, YNFKEQ. This CDR3 has 14 residues. V shed 5 bases and J shed 7 bases, with 16 bases lying between them. CDR3 residues: CASSFKVMGNTQYF. The CDR3 nucleotides read TGTGCCAGCAGCTTCAAGGTTATGGGGAATACGCAGTATTTT.

This clonotype was counted many times. This rearrangement joins TRBV20-1 to TRBJ2-5; 10 positions match TRBD1. Germline trimming cut 2 bases from V and 2 bases from J; bases unmatched to any gene: 5. This CDR3 is built from 15 residues. The germline CDR1 and CDR2 sequences are DFQATT and SNEGSKA (reference sequence). The CDR3, as DNA: TGCAGTGCTAGAACAGGACAGGGGGATCAAGAGACCCAGTACTTC. It codes for CSARTGQGDQETQYF.

This clonotype came up many times. The rearrangement links TRBV18 to TRBJ1-1, with a weak D call TRBD1 (5 bases). Trimming took 3 bases from V and 10 from J, leaving 15 bases between them. Looked up from germline, CDR1 is KGHSH and CDR2 is LQKENI. The CDR3 loop spans 13 amino acids. In DNA form, the CDR3 reads TGTGCCAGCTCACCCAATAACGTCAGGGCAGCTTTCTTT. Translating it yields CASSPNNVRAAFF.

In its sample, this clonotype ranks as medium-sized. This sequence joins TRBV5-1 and TRBJ1-1; 9 bases align to TRBD1. V shed 4 bases, J shed 1 base, and the junction held 5 bases outside the gene matches. The CDR3 sequence is 15 residues long. Germline V lookup: CDR1 SGHRS, CDR2 YFSETQ. CDR3 nucleotides: TGCGCCAGCAGCCGACGGACAGGGGCGAACACTGAAGCTTTCTTT. This translates into CASSRRTGANTEAFF.

This clonotype was recorded many times. The chain is built from TRBV20-1 and TRBJ1-1; D gene uncertain. Deletions cut 0 bases from V and 0 bases from J, with 11 bases between. There are 15 residues in the CDR3. Germline V gene lookup returns CDR1 DFQATT and CDR2 SNEGSKA (reference sequence). CDR3 residues: CSARERRQMNTEAFF. CDR3 in DNA: TGCAGTGCTAGAGAAAGACGGCAGATGAACACTGAAGCTTTCTTT.

This clonotype occurred many times. This chain joins TRBV12-3 or TRBV12-4 and TRBJ2-3; D unclear. V lost 3 bases and J lost 4, with 8 bases in between. The CDR3 is 13 amino acids. The CDR3 loop is CASSFTEADTQYF. The CDR3 DNA reads TGTGCCAGCAGTTTTACCGAGGCAGATACGCAGTATTTT.

This clonotype was detected ten times or more. This sequence joins TRBV27 and TRBJ1-4; D may be TRBD1 (5 bases). Trimming stripped 2 bases from V and 7 bases from J, with 14 bases between. Looked up from germline, CDR1 is MNHEY and CDR2 is SMNVEV (reference sequence). The CDR3 length is 15 residues. CDR3 amino acids: CASSLNGRRGEKLFF. In nucleotides, the CDR3 is TGTGCCAGCAGTTTAAATGGGCGGAGGGGTGAAAAACTGTTTTTT.

This clonotype is labeled as medium-sized. The chain is built from TRBV5-1 and TRBJ2-1; 7 nucleotides match TRBD1. The CDR3 is 15 residues long. Trimming cost V 4 bases and J 2 bases; bases outside gene matches: 6. From germline, CDR1 is SGHRS and CDR2 YFSETQ. CDR3: CASSAGQGAYNEQFF. CDR3 DNA sequence: TGCGCCAGCAGCGCCGGCCAGGGGGCCTACAATGAGCAGTTCTTC.

Many counts were recorded for this clonotype. The V and J genes are TRBV7-9 and TRBJ1-2, with D possibly matching TRBD1 (6 bases). This CDR3 is 15 amino acids long. Germline V gives CDR1 SEHNR, CDR2 FQNEAQ (reference sequence). Trimming took 1 base from V and 8 from J, leaving 17 bases between them. DNA for the CDR3: TGTGCCAGCAGCTTAGTGGGGACACAGAGAGGCGGCTACACCTTC. Its translation is CASSLVGTQRGGYTF.